Listed below are T cell receptor beta chains from one sample, sequenced in a study of shared clonotypes between healthy human individuals. Profiled with immunoSEQ multiplex PCR; TCRdb holds only in-frame clones, not every one. Of around 2,000,000 clones listed, over 85% are singletons. Sequences were obtained from naive CD8+ T cells sorted from blood. All receptors derive from a man between 18 and 29 years old in good health. The CDR3 runs from the conserved cysteine through the conserved F or W.

CDR3aa: CARQEGGSSYNEQFF
v_gene: TRBV30

CDR3aa: CASSFESSYNEQFF
v_gene: TRBV5-4

CDR3aa: CASSFGQGYYEQYF
v_gene: TRBV5-6

CDR3aa: CASRRTGGSYEQYF
v_gene: TRBV14

CDR3aa: CASSVEGSGSYNEQFF
v_gene: TRBV9

CDR3aa: CASSEGPSGASTDTQYF
v_gene: TRBV6-1

CDR3aa: CASSLLTGHNQPQHF
v_gene: TRBV27

CDR3aa: CASSSGGTLNEKLFF
v_gene: TRBV7-9

CDR3aa: CASSYPGLAGGHSTDTQYF
v_gene: TRBV7-3

CDR3aa: CASSLGGPGELFF
v_gene: TRBV11-3

CDR3aa: CASSSDRGPAWETQYF
v_gene: TRBV11-2

CDR3aa: CASSFEAEQYF
v_gene: TRBV5-1

CDR3aa: CASSVGTAYEQYF
v_gene: TRBV6-5

CDR3aa: CASRQKDSSYEQYF
v_gene: TRBV12-2

CDR3aa: CASSQRTVSYEQYF
v_gene: TRBV14

CDR3aa: CASSGFRDREYGYTF
v_gene: TRBV9

CDR3aa: CASSERTGDGYTF
v_gene: TRBV2